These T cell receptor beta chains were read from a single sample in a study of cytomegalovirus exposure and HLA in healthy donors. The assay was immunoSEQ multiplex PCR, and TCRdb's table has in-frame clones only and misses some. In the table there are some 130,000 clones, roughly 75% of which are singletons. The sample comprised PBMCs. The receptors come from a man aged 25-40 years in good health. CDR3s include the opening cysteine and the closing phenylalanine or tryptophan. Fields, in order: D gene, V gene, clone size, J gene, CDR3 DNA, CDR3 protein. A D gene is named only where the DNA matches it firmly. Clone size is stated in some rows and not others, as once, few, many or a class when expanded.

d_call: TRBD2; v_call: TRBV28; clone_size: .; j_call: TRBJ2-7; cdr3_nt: TGTGCCAGCAGAGCCACCCTAGCGGGAGGGCCCGGGGGTTACGAGCAGTACTTC; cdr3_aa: CASRATLAGGPGGYEQYF
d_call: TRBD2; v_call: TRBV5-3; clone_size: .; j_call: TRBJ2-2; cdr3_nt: TGTGCCTCGAAGCCCCAACTAGCGGGAGGTCCGGACGGGGAGCTGTTTTTT; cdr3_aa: CASKPQLAGGPDGELFF
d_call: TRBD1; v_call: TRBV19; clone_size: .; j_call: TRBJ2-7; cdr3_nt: TGTGCCAGTAACAGGGGACAGGGTGGCGAGCAGTACTTC; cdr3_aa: CASNRGQGGEQYF
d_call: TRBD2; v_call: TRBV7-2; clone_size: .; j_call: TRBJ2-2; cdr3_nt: TGTGCCAGCACCCGACTAGCACCCAACGCCGGGGAGCTGTTTTTT; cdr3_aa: CASTRLAPNAGELFF
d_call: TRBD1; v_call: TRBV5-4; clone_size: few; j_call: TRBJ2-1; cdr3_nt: TGTGCCAGCAGCTTGGGTGGGACAGGGGGAAACAATGAGCAGTTCTTC; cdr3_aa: CASSLGGTGGNNEQFF
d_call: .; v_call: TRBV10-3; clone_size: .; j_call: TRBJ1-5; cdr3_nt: TGTGCTGCGGGCGAGGCCGATAGGGCCCAGCATTTT; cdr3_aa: CAAGEADRAQHF
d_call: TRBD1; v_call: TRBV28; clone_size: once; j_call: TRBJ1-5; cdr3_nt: TGTGCCAGTAGTACAGGGGGCAATCAGCCCCAGCATTTT; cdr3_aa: CASSTGGNQPQHF
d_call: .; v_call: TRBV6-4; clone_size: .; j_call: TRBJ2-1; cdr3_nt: TGTGCCAGCAGTATTTGGGCGGGCGATGAGCAGTTCTTC; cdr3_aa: CASSIWAGDEQFF
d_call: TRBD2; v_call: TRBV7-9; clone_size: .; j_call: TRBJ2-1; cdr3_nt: TGTTCCAGCAGCTTAGCACTAGCGGGTGTGAACAATGAGCAGTTCTTC; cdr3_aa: CSSSLALAGVNNEQFF
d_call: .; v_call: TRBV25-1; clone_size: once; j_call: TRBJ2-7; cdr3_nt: TGTGCCAGCGACCAGGGGGGTAGCTCCTACGAGCAGTACTTC; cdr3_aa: CASDQGGSSYEQYF
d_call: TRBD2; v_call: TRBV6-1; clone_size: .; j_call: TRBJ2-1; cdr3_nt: TGTGCCAGCAGTGATCTAGCGGGAGGGAACTTGGAGCAGTTCTTC; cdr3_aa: CASSDLAGGNLEQFF
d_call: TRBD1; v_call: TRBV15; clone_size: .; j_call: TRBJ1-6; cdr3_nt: TGTGCCACCAGCGGAGGGACAGGGGGCGTTTCACCCCTCCACTTT; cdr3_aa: CATSGGTGGVSPLHF
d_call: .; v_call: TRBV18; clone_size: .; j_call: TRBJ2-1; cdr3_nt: TGTGCCAGCTCACCAGGCCAGGGATACAATGAGCAGTTCTTC; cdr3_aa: CASSPGQGYNEQFF
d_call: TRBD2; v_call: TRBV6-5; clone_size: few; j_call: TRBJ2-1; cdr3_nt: TGTGCCAGCAGTTACTCGGGAGGGCCCTACAATGAGCAGTTCTTC; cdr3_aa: CASSYSGGPYNEQFF
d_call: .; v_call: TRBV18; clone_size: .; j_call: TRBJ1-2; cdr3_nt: TGTGCCAGCTCACCAGGGGAGGATGGCTACACCTTC; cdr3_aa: CASSPGEDGYTF
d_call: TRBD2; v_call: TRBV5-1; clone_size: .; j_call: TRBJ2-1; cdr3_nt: TGCGCCAGCAGCTTGGCCCCGGGACTAACTACGAATGAGCAGTTCTTC; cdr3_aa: CASSLAPGLTTNEQFF
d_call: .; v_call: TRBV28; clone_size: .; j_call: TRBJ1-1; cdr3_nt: TGTGCCAGCACCTTGGGGGGGGCCGTGAACACTGAAGCTTTCTTT; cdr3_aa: CASTLGGAVNTEAFF
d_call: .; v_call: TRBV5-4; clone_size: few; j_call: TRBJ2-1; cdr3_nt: TGTGCCAGCAGCTTGGAGTTAGCGTATAACAATGAGCAGTTCTTC; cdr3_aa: CASSLELAYNNEQFF
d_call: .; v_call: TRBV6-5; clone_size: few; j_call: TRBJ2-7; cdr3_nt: TGTGCCAGCAGCCACGCGGCCGACAGCTCCTACGAGCAGTACTTC; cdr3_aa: CASSHAADSSYEQYF
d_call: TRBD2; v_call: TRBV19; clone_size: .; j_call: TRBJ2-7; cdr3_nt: TGTGCCAGTAGTAGGCCCGCTAGCGGGAGGGACGAGCAGTACTTC; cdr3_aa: CASSRPASGRDEQYF
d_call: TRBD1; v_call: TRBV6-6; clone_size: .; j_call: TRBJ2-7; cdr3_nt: TGTGCCAGCAGTTGCCAATCGACAGGGACGGGCGAGCAGTACTTC; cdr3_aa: CASSCQSTGTGEQYF
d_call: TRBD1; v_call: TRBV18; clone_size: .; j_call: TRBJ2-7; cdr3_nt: TGTGCCAGCTCACCCCCCGGGACAGGGAAAACCTACGAGCAGTACTTC; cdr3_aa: CASSPPGTGKTYEQYF